This T cell receptor beta chain was identified in a study of T cells in Graves' hyperthyroidism and ophthalmopathy. Findings and limits, study-wide: Ophthalmopathy was identified by the model a median about 6 months ahead of onset.

Worth noting for this clonotype: Its antigen is as yet unknown.

RNA transcripts gave rise to amplified TCR beta CDR3 regions. The HTBI set primed first-round TCR CDR3 RT-PCR. Using its own MiXCR run on the multiplex PCR reads, TCRdb lists one record per CDR3 protein. The table lists about 520,000 distinct CDR3 sequences, 24% of them singletons. Germline V gene data show CDR1 as WSHSY and CDR2 as SAAADI. The CDR3 length is 14 residues. V was trimmed by 4 bases and J by 4 bases, leaving 13 bases between them. An approximately 10 ml volume of fresh peripheral blood provided the PBMCs. The sample taken for sequencing was blood. The clonotype was recovered from a woman in her thirties with Graves' ophthalmopathy. This sequence joins TRBV10-2 and TRBJ1-2, with D unresolved. The CDR3: CASSGEVGVYGYTF. The CDR3 bases are TGCGCCAGCAGTGGGGAAGTAGGCGTCTATGGCTACACCTTC.